These T cell receptor beta chains were read from a single sample in a study of T cell clones after liver transplantation. Using immunoSEQ multiplex PCR, the repertoire was profiled, and TCRdb retains in-frame clones only, with some absent. The sample carries about 33,000 clones, around 94% recorded once. The input for sequencing was CD8+ T cells from blood, taken 12 months after liver transplant. These receptors were obtained from a human patient who received a liver transplant. The graft donor may account for some of the T cells. CDR3s include the opening cysteine and the closing phenylalanine or tryptophan. Each record gives: J gene, V gene, D gene, clone size, CDR3 protein, CDR3 DNA. D genes are given only for firm matches. Some rows have no size entry. The others give once, few or many, or a class for an expanded clone.

J gene: TRBJ2-2; V gene: TRBV29-1; D gene: TRBD1; clone size: .; CDR3 protein: CSVSGTGRPGELFF; CDR3 DNA: TGCAGCGTATCCGGGACAGGGAGGCCCGGGGAGCTGTTTTTT
J gene: TRBJ2-5; V gene: TRBV28; D gene: TRBD2; clone size: .; CDR3 protein: CASSSRLAGKGETQYF; CDR3 DNA: TGTGCCAGCAGTTCCAGACTAGCGGGAAAGGGGGAGACCCAGTACTTC
J gene: TRBJ2-7; V gene: TRBV9; D gene: TRBD1; clone size: .; CDR3 protein: CASSVGTGPYEQYF; CDR3 DNA: TGTGCCAGCAGCGTTGGGACAGGCCCCTACGAGCAGTACTTC
J gene: TRBJ2-1; V gene: TRBV2; D gene: TRBD2; clone size: .; CDR3 protein: CASRDREGNSGRGNEQFF; CDR3 DNA: TGTGCCAGCCGGGACAGGGAGGGGAATAGCGGGAGGGGCAATGAGCAGTTCTTC
J gene: TRBJ2-7; V gene: TRBV19; D gene: .; clone size: .; CDR3 protein: CASSPASVNYEQYF; CDR3 DNA: TGTGCCAGTAGTCCGGCTAGCGTAAACTACGAGCAGTACTTC
J gene: TRBJ1-4; V gene: TRBV7-3; D gene: .; clone size: .; CDR3 protein: CASSSRSLKGRLFF; CDR3 DNA: TGTGCCAGCAGCTCCCGCTCCCTGAAGGGTCGACTGTTTTTT
J gene: TRBJ2-3; V gene: TRBV27; D gene: .; clone size: once; CDR3 protein: CASMTAGPDTQYF; CDR3 DNA: TGTGCCAGCATGACTGCGGGTCCCGATACGCAGTATTTT
J gene: TRBJ2-7; V gene: TRBV2; D gene: TRBD1; clone size: .; CDR3 protein: CATRTGYEQYF; CDR3 DNA: TGTGCCACTAGGACAGGGTACGAGCAGTACTTC
J gene: TRBJ2-5; V gene: TRBV6-5; D gene: TRBD2; clone size: .; CDR3 protein: CASLGGGETQYF; CDR3 DNA: TGTGCCAGCCTGGGGGGGGGAGAGACCCAGTACTTC
J gene: TRBJ1-1; V gene: TRBV4-2; D gene: .; clone size: .; CDR3 protein: CASSLEMDTEAFF; CDR3 DNA: TGTGCCAGCAGCCTTGAGATGGACACTGAAGCTTTCTTT
J gene: TRBJ2-7; V gene: TRBV15; D gene: TRBD1; clone size: .; CDR3 protein: CATEGQGLSEQYF; CDR3 DNA: TGTGCCACCGAAGGACAGGGTCTGAGCGAGCAGTACTTC
J gene: TRBJ2-1; V gene: TRBV27; D gene: .; clone size: .; CDR3 protein: CASSWDSYNEQFF; CDR3 DNA: TGTGCCAGCAGTTGGGACTCCTACAATGAGCAGTTCTTC
J gene: TRBJ2-1; V gene: TRBV29-1; D gene: .; clone size: .; CDR3 protein: CSFRAISYNEQFF; CDR3 DNA: TGCAGCTTCCGCGCGATCTCCTACAATGAGCAGTTCTTC
J gene: TRBJ2-5; V gene: TRBV5-4; D gene: .; clone size: .; CDR3 protein: CASSGGAQGQETQYF; CDR3 DNA: TGTGCCAGCAGCGGGGGGGCCCAAGGGCAAGAGACCCAGTACTTC
J gene: TRBJ1-5; V gene: TRBV19; D gene: .; clone size: .; CDR3 protein: CASSIKGNQPQHF; CDR3 DNA: TGTGCCAGTAGTATAAAAGGCAATCAGCCCCAGCATTTT
J gene: TRBJ1-2; V gene: TRBV28; D gene: TRBD1; clone size: .; CDR3 protein: CASSSDRGSYGYTF; CDR3 DNA: TGTGCCAGCAGTTCGGACAGGGGATCCTATGGCTACACCTTC
J gene: TRBJ2-1; V gene: TRBV4-3; D gene: TRBD2; clone size: .; CDR3 protein: CASSTYSGSANEQFF; CDR3 DNA: TGCGCCAGCAGCACCTATAGCGGGAGCGCCAATGAGCAGTTCTTC
J gene: TRBJ1-1; V gene: TRBV4-1; D gene: .; clone size: .; CDR3 protein: CASSQRGFTEAFF; CDR3 DNA: TGCGCCAGCAGCCAAAGGGGTTTCACTGAAGCTTTCTTT
J gene: TRBJ2-7; V gene: TRBV27; D gene: .; clone size: .; CDR3 protein: CASSPGTVQYF; CDR3 DNA: TGTGCCAGCAGTCCGGGGACTGTGCAGTACTTC
J gene: TRBJ1-4; V gene: TRBV11-3; D gene: .; clone size: .; CDR3 protein: CASSLEPPWTETNEKLFF; CDR3 DNA: TGTGCCAGCAGCTTAGAGCCCCCGTGGACAGAGACTAATGAAAAACTGTTTTTT
J gene: TRBJ2-7; V gene: TRBV5-1; D gene: .; clone size: once; CDR3 protein: CASSSPSYEQYF; CDR3 DNA: TGCGCCAGCAGCTCCCCCTCCTACGAGCAGTACTTC